This TCR beta chain is from a study of control samples from healthy donors and cancer patients. Germline CDR1 reads LNHDA; CDR2 reads SQIVND (reference sequence). The CDR3 spans 11 residues. V lost 10 bases and J lost 12, with 16 bases in between. The assay was immunoSEQ multiplex PCR, and TCRdb's table has in-frame clones only and misses some. The profile covers some 71,000 clones, with 90% appearing a single time and 1% to 1.5% taken by the ten largest. Sequenced: PBMCs. The V and J genes are TRBV19 and TRBJ2-1; D is unclear. The TCR was taken from a woman between 45 and 65 years old with colorectal cancer. The CDR3 nucleotides read TGTGCCACCGAATCCCCCCGAGGGCAGTTCTTC. Translated: CATESPRGQFF.